This is a list of T cell receptor beta chains from one sample in a study of circulating and synovial CD4+ cells in juvenile arthritis. Data came from immunoSEQ multiplex PCR; TCRdb stores just in-frame clones and leaves some out. The sample lists about 34,000 clones, 95% seen once, with approximately 0.18% in the top ten. Input material: CD4+ T cells from blood. These receptors all stem from a human donor with juvenile idiopathic arthritis. The CDR3 runs from the conserved cysteine through the conserved F or W. Each record gives: clone size, V gene, J gene, D gene, CDR3 DNA, CDR3 protein. The D gene is left open where the match is weak. Clone sizes are given selectively: once, few, many, or a class where the clone is expanded.

.	TRBV7-8	TRBJ2-3	TRBD1	TGTGCCAGCAGCTTAGTCTCCTTCGGACAGGGAGGAAGAGATACGCAGTATTTT	CASSLVSFGQGGRDTQYF
.	TRBV9	TRBJ2-2	TRBD1	TGTGCCAGCAGCGGACAGGGTGCCGGGGAGCTGTTTTTT	CASSGQGAGELFF
.	TRBV7-9	TRBJ2-3	TRBD1	TGTGCCAGCAGCACCGGGGACAGAGGAACCACAGATACGCAGTATTTT	CASSTGDRGTTDTQYF
.	TRBV6-1	TRBJ1-5	TRBD1	TGTGCCAGCAGCGAGACAGGGGGCAGTCAGCCCCAGCATTTT	CASSETGGSQPQHF
.	TRBV4-2	TRBJ2-1	.	TGTGCCAGCAGCCAAGTCCGGGAACGGGGCGGGGACAATGAGCAGTTCTTC	CASSQVRERGGDNEQFF
once	TRBV6-5	TRBJ2-7	.	TGTGCCAGCTGGCACAGTACCACCTACGAGCAGTACTTC	CASWHSTTYEQYF
.	TRBV4-2	TRBJ2-3	.	TGTGCCAGCAGCCAAGGCTCTTTGACAGAACCCAGGGATACGCAGTATTTT	CASSQGSLTEPRDTQYF
.	TRBV5-4	TRBJ1-2	.	TGTGCCAGCAGCCTAGACCGCAGGGGTATGAACTATGGCTACACCTTC	CASSLDRRGMNYGYTF
.	TRBV20-1	TRBJ1-2	TRBD1	TGCAGCGAGGGGGCGCCTGATGGCTACACCTTC	CSEGAPDGYTF
.	TRBV29-1	TRBJ2-7	.	TGCAGCGTCGGAGGGGCCATGCAGGGGGACGAGCAGTACTTC	CSVGGAMQGDEQYF
once	TRBV27	TRBJ2-5	TRBD2	TGTGCCAGCAGTCCGGAGTCCGGGGGGGCTGATAAATACCAAGAGACCCAGTACTTC	CASSPESGGADKYQETQYF
once	TRBV7-8	TRBJ1-1	.	TGTGCCAGCACCCCTCAGGCAGGGGCCACTGAAGCTTTCTTT	CASTPQAGATEAFF
.	TRBV15	TRBJ2-1	TRBD1	TGTGCCACCAGCACTCGGGACAGGGTCAATGAGCAGTTCTTC	CATSTRDRVNEQFF
.	TRBV5-1	TRBJ1-2	.	TGCGCCAGCAGCTTGGTAGTTCAGGGTGGGGGCTACACCTTC	CASSLVVQGGGYTF
.	TRBV5-5	TRBJ2-5	.	TGTGCCAGCAGCGCGGTGGTGGAACGGACCCAGTACTTC	CASSAVVERTQYF
.	TRBV5-3	TRBJ1-5	.	TGTGCCAGAAGCCCGGAGAGACAGGAAGGGAATCAGCCCCAGCATTTT	CARSPERQEGNQPQHF
.	TRBV5-6	TRBJ1-2	TRBD1	TGTGCCAGCAGCTTAGGACAGGGAAGCTACACCTTC	CASSLGQGSYTF
.	TRBV4-2	TRBJ1-5	TRBD1	TGTGCCAGCAGTGCAACCGGGACAGGGGGGAATCAGCCCCAGCATTTT	CASSATGTGGNQPQHF
.	TRBV19	TRBJ1-4	.	TGTGCCAGTTGGAGACCGGCAACTAATGAAAAACTGTTTTTT	CASWRPATNEKLFF
once	TRBV4-3	TRBJ1-1	TRBD1	TGCGCCAGCAGCACCGGACAGGGGAACACTGAAGCTTTCTTT	CASSTGQGNTEAFF
.	TRBV7-6	TRBJ2-3	TRBD2	TGTGCCAGCGGGGGGGGATGGGGAGATACGCAGTATTTT	CASGGGWGDTQYF
.	TRBV27	TRBJ1-6	.	TGTGCCAGCTCCCGTGGCAGGGGATCTTATAATTCACCCCTCCACTTT	CASSRGRGSYNSPLHF
.	TRBV7-6	TRBJ2-7	TRBD1	TGTGCCAGCAGCTCCCTCCGGGACAGGGGCTCCGGGGAGCAGTACTTC	CASSSLRDRGSGEQYF
.	TRBV9	TRBJ2-2	.	TGTGCCAGCAGCGTAGAAGGACAGAACACCGGGGAGCTGTTTTTT	CASSVEGQNTGELFF